Detailed here is one TCR beta chain. Antigen: not known. The sample belongs to a study of CD8+CD57+ T cells in acquired aplastic anemia. Study-wide results and caveats: The same twenty-nine CD8+ CDR3 sequences occurred in patients and in controls.

The V and J ends lost 1 base and 4 bases respectively, with 13 bases between them. Germline V lookup: CDR1 LNHNV, CDR2 YYDKDF (reference sequence). The CDR3 has 15 amino acids. TCR beta VDJ and CDR3 profiles were obtained from a genomic DNA template. MiXCR, run by TCRdb on the reads, gives a single entry per CDR3 protein. The profile shows 150,000 to 200,000 distinct CDR3 sequences, 35% to 55% of them singletons. Sample: sorted CD4+, CD8+, or CD8+CD57+ T cells (not recorded which) from PBMCs. The clonotype comes from a human donor in good health. V is TRBV15 and J is TRBJ2-5, with D perhaps matching TRBD2 (6 bases). The CDR3 spells CATSRVAGRAETQYF. In DNA, the CDR3 is TGTGCCACCAGCAGAGTGGCGGGGCGGGCAGAGACCCAGTACTTC.